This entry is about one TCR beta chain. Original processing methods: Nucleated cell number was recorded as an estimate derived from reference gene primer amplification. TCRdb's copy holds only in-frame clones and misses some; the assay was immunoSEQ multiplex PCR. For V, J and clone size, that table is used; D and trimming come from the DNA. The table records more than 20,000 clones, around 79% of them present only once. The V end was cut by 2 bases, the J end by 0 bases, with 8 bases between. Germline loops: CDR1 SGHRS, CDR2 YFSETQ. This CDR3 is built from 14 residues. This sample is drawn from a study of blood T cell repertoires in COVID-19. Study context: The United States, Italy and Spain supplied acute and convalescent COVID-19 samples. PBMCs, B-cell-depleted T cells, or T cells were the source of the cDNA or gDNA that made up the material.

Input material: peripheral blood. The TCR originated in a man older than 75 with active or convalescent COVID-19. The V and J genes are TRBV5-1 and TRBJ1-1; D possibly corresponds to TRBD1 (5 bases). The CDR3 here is CASSFGGMNTEAFF. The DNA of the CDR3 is TGCGCCAGCAGCTTCGGGGGAATGAACACTGAAGCTTTCTTT.